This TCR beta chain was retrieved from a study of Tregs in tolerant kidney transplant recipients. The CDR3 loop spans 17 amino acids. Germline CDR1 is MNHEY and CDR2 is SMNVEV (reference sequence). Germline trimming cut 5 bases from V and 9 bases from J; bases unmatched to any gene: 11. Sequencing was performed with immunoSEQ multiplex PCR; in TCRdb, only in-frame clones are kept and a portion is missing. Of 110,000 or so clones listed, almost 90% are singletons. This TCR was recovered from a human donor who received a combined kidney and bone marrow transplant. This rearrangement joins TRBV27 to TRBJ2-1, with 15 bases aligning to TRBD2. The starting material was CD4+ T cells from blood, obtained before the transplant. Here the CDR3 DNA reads TGTGCCAGCAGTCGCTTGGGGACTAGCGGGAGGTTAGGTGAGCAGTTCTTC. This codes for CASSRLGTSGRLGEQFF.